This T cell receptor (beta chain) emerged from a study of PD-1 blockade in classical Hodgkin lymphoma. Remarks on this clone: As yet, its antigen is unknown.

The germline V and J ends were trimmed by 5 bases and 4 bases, with 11 bases remaining between them. CDR3 length equals 13 residues. Germline V gives CDR1 SGHAT, CDR2 FQNNGV. Study-level results: According to reports, newly diagnosed patients had lower baseline TCR diversity than healthy donors, and relapsed/refractory patients had lower baseline TCR diversity still. With CD4+ cells, TCR diversity rose significantly by C4D1, but not with CD8+ cells.

Sequencing used immunoSEQ multiplex PCR; TCRdb keeps in-frame clones, though not all of them. The sample records several thousand clones, roughly 86% being singletons. Noted time point: cycle 4 day 1 (C4D1), after 5 to 7 weeks of nivolumab. Relapses following autologous stem cell transplantation were seen in all patients, with brentuximab vedotin exposure varying. The study purified CD4+ T cells from thawed PBMCs using magnetic negative selection. This chain joins TRBV11-2 and TRBJ1-2, with D maybe TRBD1 (5 bases). The TCR comes from a human donor with classical Hodgkin lymphoma. Material: CD4+ T cells from blood, obtained before the fourth cycle of nivolumab. The chain's CDR3 is CASSLGLSYGYTF. The CDR3 DNA sequence: TGTGCCAGCAGCCTGGGACTATCCTATGGCTACACCTTC.